This entry lists 4 T cell receptor beta chains sequenced from one sample in a study of blood T cell repertoires in COVID-19. Some clones are missing from TCRdb's copy, which holds only in-frame ones; the method was immunoSEQ multiplex PCR. The table has some 240,000 clones, around 84% seen once. The sequenced sample consisted of PBMCs or T cells enriched from blood (not recorded which). These receptors were collected from a man aged 30-40 years with acute COVID-19.

This chain links TRBV28 with TRBJ1-4; D possibly corresponds to TRBD1 (5 bases). Germline V gene lookup returns CDR1 MDHEN and CDR2 SYDVKM. The CDR3 is 12 amino acids. Trimming pared 8 bases from V and 5 bases from J, leaving 9 bases between. This CDR3 reads CASGRVNEKLFF. Written as DNA, the CDR3 is TGTGCCAGCGGCAGGGTGAATGAAAAACTGTTTTTT.

Comment on this clone: The same CDR3 also results from other DNA sequences found in this sample. V gene TRBV9 combines with J gene TRBJ1-3, with 7 bases aligning to TRBD1. Trimming cost V 4 bases and J 3 bases; bases outside gene matches: 1. The CDR3 is 13 residues long. Germline CDR1 and CDR2: SGDLS and YYNGEE. Written as DNA, the CDR3 is TGTGCCAGCAGCCGGGACAGTGGAAACACCATATATTTT. Protein product: CASSRDSGNTIYF.

The chain couples TRBV2 to TRBJ2-2; 7 positions match TRBD1. Germline V gene lookup returns CDR1 SNHLY and CDR2 FYNNEI. Trimming at V came to 6 bases and at J to 3 bases, leaving 4 bases not matched to a gene. The CDR3 runs 14 residues. This chain's CDR3 is CASRGDSDTGELFF. The CDR3 coding sequence is TGTGCCAGCAGGGGGGACAGTGACACCGGGGAGCTGTTTTTT.

The chain combines TRBV4-1 with TRBJ1-2; a possible D gene is TRBD1 (5 bases). The CDR3 extends over 14 amino acids. Trimming removed 1 base from V and 2 bases from J, with 8 bases in between. Looked up from germline, CDR1 is MGHRA and CDR2 is YSYEKL. The CDR3 loop is CASSQGSGNYGYTF. CDR3 bases: TGCGCCAGCAGCCAAGGGTCAGGGAACTATGGCTACACCTTC.